The TCR beta chain described here comes from a study of cytomegalovirus exposure and HLA in healthy donors (dated 2017 in TCRdb). Study-level background: According to an earlier analysis of a few hundred of the donors, about 180 million T cells yielded 117 million unique TCR beta sequences and about 300 Gb of sequence data. An early release that covered approximately 600 HLA-typed donors contained around 300 gigabases of sequencing data and roughly 84 million unique TCR sequences. The genetic ancestry cluster associated with self-reported Caucasian donors included 81% of the approximately 400 genotyped donors. The aim of the study was to test whether cataloging public T cell receptors could identify signatures of past pathogen exposure. The T cell repertoires of several hundred subjects were profiled by immunosequencing and related to cytomegalovirus serostatus. In addition to the first cohort of several hundred subjects, a separate validation cohort of under 150 different subjects was used. To predict cytomegalovirus infection status, the study brought together high-throughput TCR immunosequencing, statistical association of individual TCRs with disease status, and machine learning. To study patterns of TCR occurrence, a later analysis re-analyzed previously published TCR beta repertoires from more than 550 donors and added high-resolution HLA genotyping. Rather than using new phenotypic data, the later analysis identified candidate immune exposures from TCR beta sequences and from how often those sequences occurred across donors. To decide whether each TCR beta V gene segment behaved as functional or pseudogenic, an earlier analysis of fewer than 750 of the donors relied on high-throughput TCR beta sequencing. Alongside the repertoire data, information on donor age, sex, ethnicity and CMV serostatus was compiled. A later genetic analysis used genome-wide SNP genotypes for about 55% of the 666 donors, treating that subset as a discovery cohort. Every discovery cohort repertoire had been produced on one sequencing platform. HLA typing included class I and class II loci at four-digit resolution. The number of donors typed differed by locus, with about 629-630 for A, B, C, DRB1 and DQB1, 522 for DQA1, 606 for DPA1, and under 490 for DPB1. About 5 DR-DQ haplotypes were handled as single units for association and clustering, since linkage in the cohort was strong. Among 398 genotyped donors of the cohort, an average of roughly 240,000 unique TCR beta nucleotide sequences were sequenced per donor, roughly 18% of them non-productive. Study-wide conclusions, independent of this receptor: Across donors, most TCR sequences were observed very rarely, whereas some public TCRs were present in many individuals. Because HLA typing was missing for some donors at each locus, association tests included only the typed subset. The 87-base-pair reads could not distinguish some IMGT-functional V segments, including TRBV6-2 and TRBV6-3, so those segments were excluded. In a later analysis, 16,951 TCR beta sequences were associated with specific HLA alleles at a false discovery rate of 0.05. In an earlier analysis of around 500 of the donors, most TCR beta V segments appeared in productive rearrangements about 87% or about 30% of the time, broadly matching IMGT annotations. The authors suggested that the approach could potentially be generalized to other disease states and immunological phenotypes. The study listed 170 or so TCR beta chains as associated with cytomegalovirus. Because counts were too low, 15 to 20 rarely observed V segments, including chromosome 9 orphons, were left out of the earlier analysis of 500 to 650 of the donors. Most CMV-associated TCR beta chains appeared to be HLA-restricted in a later analysis, and the HLA associations seemed to be driven largely by CMV exposure. Sequencing depth was assumed to be roughly uniform across donors in the presence/absence analyses, though that assumption may not hold. A later analysis reported that several top co-occurrence clusters appeared linked to parvovirus B19, influenza, CMV and Epstein-Barr virus. A later analysis found that HLA-associated TCR beta chains were more clonally expanded and had lower generation probabilities than equally common non-associated chains. Cytomegalovirus status was reported to be diagnosed by the classifier with high specificity and sensitivity in both the original and validation cohorts. Correlated functional status among segregating V segments might be attributable to linkage disequilibrium, but an unknown experimental factor could not be ruled out. Assigning TCR associations to individual alleles was difficult when HLA alleles, especially DR and DQ, strongly co-occurred. V-gene and J-gene trimming of TCR beta chains was associated with a missense DCLRE1C variant in a later genetic analysis, and the association was replicated in an independent cohort. According to a later genetic analysis, donors in an Asian-associated ancestry cluster had fewer N-insertions in productive TCRs than the approximately 610-donor mean. The cohort was sequenced for TCR beta chains only, and without alpha or paired-chain data the features that could be detected were limited. Three of the identified cytomegalovirus-associated TCR beta chains were confirmed in vitro to be specific for cytomegalovirus antigens. A further reported finding was that TCR beta sequences accurately predicted the HLA-A and HLA-B alleles for most subjects in the first cohort. The only immune exposure information available for the cohort was CMV serostatus. In a later analysis, the rate of TCR association differed among HLA loci, with DRB1 alleles having the most associated TCRs and HLA-C alleles having the fewest. A group of highly shared sequence variants was considered likely to be a technical artifact of the sequencing pipeline.

The CDR3 contains 13 residues, cysteine and phenylalanine counted. Only the CDR3 DNA stays, 39 bases, in frame from base 1. CDR1 MNHNS and CDR2 SASEGT were looked up in the germline V gene. V was cut back by 2 bases and J by 4 bases, leaving a gap of 8 bases between them. The method behind the library was the immunoSEQ multiplex PCR assay. For the multiplex PCR, a mixture combining 60 forward primers for TCR Vbeta segments and 13 reverse primers for TCR Jbeta segments was used. The CDR3 region of rearranged TCR beta genes was amplified from genomic DNA with a multiplex PCR assay. The amplified TCR beta libraries were sequenced on the Illumina HiSeq System as 87-base-pair reads. The authors processed their data as follows. In a later analysis, tens of millions of unique TCR beta chains were counted across the 500 to 700 repertoires, and around 10 million of these chains were shared by at least two donors. A nearest-neighbor algorithm error-corrected the raw reads and collapsed the reads into unique sequences, merging closely related sequences to remove PCR and sequencing errors. Alignment of CDR3 sequences to IMGT reference sequences was used to assign V, D and J gene segments. For a sequence to be retained, a match of at least six nucleotides was required to both a V gene segment and a J gene segment. Rearrangements were called productive when the CDR3 lacked stop codons and stayed in frame with V and J; all others were non-productive. CDR3 was defined according to IMGT convention as the region running from the second conserved V-encoded cysteine to the conserved J-encoded phenylalanine. In an earlier analysis of more than 550 of the donors, sequences lacking an unambiguous match to a single V gene segment were excluded. In an earlier analysis of approximately 560 of the donors, a V segment was called functional when productive rearrangements were above 56.7%, and segregating when the standard deviation between donors exceeded 5%. A statistical classification framework was developed to diagnose cytomegalovirus status using the catalog of TCR beta chain sequences. In a later analysis, TCR nucleotide sequences were compared against IMGT/GENE-DB human TR gene sequences so that V and J genes could be assigned. Using the TCRdist pipeline, a later analysis assigned CDR3 sequences along with most-parsimonious VDJ recombination scenarios. In a later analysis, each TCR beta chain was defined by its CDR3 amino acid sequence together with its V-gene family, and reads lacking a unique V-gene family were excluded. As a way to deal with suspected cross-contamination and a sequencing artifact, a later analysis dropped 592 nucleotide sequences that were highly shared and had low generation probability. In a later analysis, a clonal expansion index for each public chain was calculated from normalized within-repertoire ranks of inferred template counts. In a later analysis, generation probabilities were computed using a VDJ recombination model fitted to out-of-frame rearrangements, and the results were checked against IGoR. In a later analysis, TCR-TCR, TCR-HLA and TCR-CMV co-occurrence was scored with hypergeometric tests, and a repertoire-size bias correction was applied to TCR pairs. False discovery rates were estimated in a later analysis by permuting HLA or CMV assignments 20 times. In a later analysis, co-occurring TCRs were grouped using DBSCAN, and TCRdist sequence similarity was added for clustering within HLA-allele-positive subsets. Co-occurrence clustering excluded repertoires with fewer than 30,000 or more than 120,000 public chains, plus five with anomalous nucleotide sharing. TCRdb took over this immuneACCESS table, retaining in-frame rearrangements with V and J assigned. Such tables are incomplete; in checked studies, under half of the missing clones stem from an unresolved V gene, and the remainder is unexplained. Clone size and the V and J calls come from that table; the DNA yielded D and trimming. The sample table records 70,000 to 95,000 clones; approximately 65% of these occur just once. The ten top clones hold 4.5% to 5.5% of the sample.

The cohort consisted of some 670 healthy bone marrow donors. At the time of sampling, every cohort member was nominally healthy, though immune exposures that went unrecorded were likely present. The donor was CMV seropositive and belonged to the group of about 290 seropositive cohort members. Every donor gave a peripheral blood sample, and the peripheral blood mononuclear cells from that sample were used for TCR beta sequencing. The Qiagen DNeasy Blood Extraction Kit was used to extract genomic DNA from the blood cell samples. A word on this clone: Its specific antigen is unknown. No clone much larger than this one lies a single base away; base qualities are absent.

The TCR comes from a woman between 25 and 40 years old in good health and CMV-seropositive. Here the chain combines TRBV6-1 and TRBJ1-2, with the identity of the D gene unclear. The sample taken for sequencing was PBMCs. The CDR3: CASSEHISYGYTF. The nucleotide sequence reads TGTGCCAGCAGTGAACACATCTCCTATGGCTACACCTTC.